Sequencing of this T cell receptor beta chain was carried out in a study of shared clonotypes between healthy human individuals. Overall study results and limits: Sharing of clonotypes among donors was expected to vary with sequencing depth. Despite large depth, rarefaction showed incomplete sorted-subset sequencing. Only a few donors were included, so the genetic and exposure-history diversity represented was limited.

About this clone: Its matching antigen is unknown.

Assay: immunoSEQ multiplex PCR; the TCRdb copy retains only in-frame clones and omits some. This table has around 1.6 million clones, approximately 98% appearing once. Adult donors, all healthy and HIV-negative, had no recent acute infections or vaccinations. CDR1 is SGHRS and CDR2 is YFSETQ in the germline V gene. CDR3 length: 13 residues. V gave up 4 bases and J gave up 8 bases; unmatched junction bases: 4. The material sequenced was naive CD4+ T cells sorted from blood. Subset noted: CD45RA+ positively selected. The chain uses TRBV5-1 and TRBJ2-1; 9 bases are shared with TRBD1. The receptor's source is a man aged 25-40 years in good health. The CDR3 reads CASSRDRVHEQFF. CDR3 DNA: TGCGCCAGCAGCCGGGACAGGGTCCATGAGCAGTTCTTC. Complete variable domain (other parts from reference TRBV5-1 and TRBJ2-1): KAGVTQTPRYLIKTRGQQVTLSCSPISGHRSVSWYQQTPGQGLQFLFEYFSETQRNKGNFPGRFSGRQFSNSRSEMNVSTLELGDSALYLCASSRDRVHEQFFGPGTRLTVL.